These 12 T cell receptor beta chains originate from one sample sequenced in a study of vaccination effects on CD4 cells after COVID-19. Before any sequencing was done, the ViraFEST assay used viral peptide pools to expand antigen-specific CD4+ T cells. Isolation of CD4+ T cells took place after more than 9 days of culture. SARS-CoV-2 infection was confirmed by PCR in the person between March and December 2020. Antigens of these TCRs are unknown. Produced via immunoSEQ multiplex PCR; TCRdb's table is partial and in-frame only. Of 70,000 or so clones in the sample, roughly two thirds were seen once. This material consisted of CD4+ T cells from PBMCs cultured with HIV peptides, taken before COVID-19 vaccination. The subset here: HIV-1 Nef peptide pool negative control/reference culture. These receptors were taken from a human donor who had a prior SARS-CoV-2 infection.

This sequence joins TRBV7-3 and TRBJ2-3, with a tentative D call TRBD2 (6 bases). CDR3 length: 16 amino acids. V lost 10 bases and J lost 3, with 23 bases in between. Germline CDR1 is SGHTA and CDR2 is FQGTGA. This CDR3 is CATTTWFETSTDTQYF. The CDR3 nucleotides read TGTGCCACCACCACCTGGTTCGAGACTAGTACAGATACGCAGTATTTT. Together with reference TRBV7-3 and TRBJ2-3, the CDR3 gives the full variable domain: GAGVSQTPSNKVTEKGKYVELRCDPISGHTALYWYRQSLGQGPEFLIYFQGTGAADDSGLPNDRFFAVRPEGSVSTLKIQRTERGDSAVYLCATTTWFETSTDTQYFGPGTRLTVL.

The CDR3 coding sequence is TGTGCCACCAGTGAGCAGACAGCGAAGAACACCGGGGAGCTGTTTTTT. This encodes CATSEQTAKNTGELFF. The chain recombines TRBV24-1 with TRBJ2-2; TRBD1 is a possible D gene (5 bases). In germline, CDR1 is KGHDR, CDR2 SFDVKD. With 4 bases removed from V and 1 base from J, the gap between germline ends came to 12 bases. The CDR3 totals 16 residues.

CDR3 in amino acids: CASSLYGLASSYEQYF. CDR3 bases: TGTGCCAGCAGCTTATATGGGTTGGCGAGCTCCTACGAGCAGTACTTC. The V and J genes are TRBV7-2 and TRBJ2-7; no clear D gene. Trimming cost V 2 bases and J 0 bases, with 14 bases left between them. This CDR3 has 16 residues. CDR1 is SGHTA, CDR2 FQGNSA, per germline. Looking up the rest from reference TRBV7-2 and TRBJ2-7 gives the full variable domain: GAGVSQSPSNKVTEKGKDVELRCDPISGHTALYWYRQSLGQGLEFLIYFQGNSAPDKSGLPSDRFSAERTGGSVSTLTIQRTQQEDSAVYLCASSLYGLASSYEQYFGPGTRLTVT.

This clone has just a few counts. CDR3 sequence reads: CASSSPPGHFFTGELFF. CDR3 bases: TGTGCCAGCAGCTCACCTCCGGGACACTTTTTCACCGGGGAGCTGTTTTTT. The chain has TRBV7-2 and TRBJ2-2; weak D call: TRBD1 (6 bases). Per the germline V gene, CDR1 is SGHTA and CDR2 is FQGNSA. CDR3 size: 17 residues. The V end lost 4 bases, the J end lost 4 bases, and 19 bases lay between the germline ends.

This chain uses TRBV19 with TRBJ2-7; tentatively, D is TRBD1 (6 bases). The CDR3 contains 18 residues. Germline V CDR1 and CDR2: LNHDA, SQIVND (reference sequence). Trimming took 6 bases from V and 1 from J, leaving 25 bases between them. Here the CDR3 reads CASSEIRTGTPISYEQYF. CDR3 nucleotides: TGTGCCAGTAGCGAGATAAGGACCGGGACACCTATATCCTACGAGCAGTACTTC. Variable domain in full (rest from reference TRBV19 and TRBJ2-7): DGGITQSPKYLFRKEGQNVTLSCEQNLNHDAMYWYRQDPGQGLRLIYYSQIVNDFQKGDIAEGYSVSREKKESFPLTVTSAQKNPTAFYLCASSEIRTGTPISYEQYFGPGTRLTVT.

This chain joins TRBV5-5 and TRBJ2-3; 8 positions agree with TRBD2. The CDR3 is 14 amino acids. Germline V gene sequence: CDR1 SGHKS, CDR2 YYEKEE (reference sequence). V lost 1 base and J lost 6; bases outside the gene matches: 4. The CDR3 coding sequence is TGTGCCAGCAGCTTGAATCGGGGGGGGGATACGCAGTATTTT. Translating it yields CASSLNRGGDTQYF. Full variable domain (outside the CDR3, taken from reference TRBV5-5 and TRBJ2-3): DAGVTQSPTHLIKTRGQQVTLRCSPISGHKSVSWYQQVLGQGPQFIFQYYEKEERGRGNFPDRFSARQFPNYSSELNVNALLLGDSALYLCASSLNRGGDTQYFGPGTRLTVL.

The V gene is TRBV6-2 or TRBV6-3, the J gene TRBJ2-2, with D perhaps matching TRBD1 (6 bases). CDR3 length: 14 residues. Deletions cut 6 bases from V and 0 bases from J, with 8 bases between. The V gene's germline CDR1 is MNHEY and CDR2 SVGEGT. The CDR3, as DNA: TGTGCCAGCAGCCGACAGGCGAACACCGGGGAGCTGTTTTTT. This sequence encodes CASSRQANTGELFF.

This chain links TRBV7-2 with TRBJ2-7; D may be TRBD2 (6 bases). This CDR3 region has 15 residues. Per germline, CDR1 SGHTA and CDR2 FQGNSA. Trimming took 0 bases from V and 3 from J, leaving 12 bases between them. Here the CDR3 DNA reads TGTGCCAGCAGCTTAGCGGGAGGCGGGAACTACGAGCAGTACTTC. Its translation is CASSLAGGGNYEQYF.

The chain joins TRBV9 to TRBJ2-3; TRBD2 agrees at 10 bases. The germline V gene encodes CDR1 SGDLS and CDR2 YYNGEE. This CDR3 is 15 amino acids long. J was trimmed by 6 bases and V by 4 bases; bases with no gene match: 8. CDR3 protein: CASSPSGGGSDTQYF. DNA for the CDR3: TGTGCCAGCAGCCCCAGCGGGGGGGGTTCGGATACGCAGTATTTT.

The table lists this clone with a count of one. The chain recombines TRBV5-1 with TRBJ2-7, with D possibly being TRBD2 (5 bases). Germline values: CDR1 SGHRS, CDR2 YFSETQ. Trimming shortened V by 0 bases and J by 6 bases, and 10 bases separated the two germline ends. This CDR3 is built from 13 residues. CDR3 sequence (DNA): TGCGCCAGCAGCTTGGTTGAGGGATTCGAGCAGTACTTC. Amino acids: CASSLVEGFEQYF.

V and J are TRBV9 and TRBJ2-1; 9 bases are a match to TRBD1. The CDR3 length is 16 residues. Germline V gives CDR1 SGDLS, CDR2 YYNGEE. J lost 6 bases, V lost 4 bases, and 11 bases had no gene match. CDR3: CASSPNAGTGFNEQFF. The CDR3 bases are TGTGCCAGCAGCCCCAACGCCGGGACAGGGTTCAATGAGCAGTTCTTC. Variable domain in full (rest from reference TRBV9 and TRBJ2-1): DSGVTQTPKHLITATGQRVTLRCSPRSGDLSVYWYQQSLDQGLQFLIQYYNGEERAKGNILERFSAQQFPDLHSELNLSSLELGDSALYFCASSPNAGTGFNEQFFGPGTRLTVL.

To note about this clone: Compared with germline, one end of the junction differs, possibly owing to a read error. This chain uses TRBV7-7 with TRBJ1-6; 9 nucleotides agree with TRBD1. Per the germline V gene, CDR1 is SSHAT and CDR2 is FNYEAQ (reference sequence). The length of the CDR3 is 15 residues. The DNA of the CDR3 is TGTGCTAGCAGCTTAGGCGACAGGGGGGTTTCACCCCTCCACTTT. Its protein product is CASSLGDRGVSPLHF.